The clone carrying this T cell receptor (beta chain) has only a few counts. This sample is drawn from a study of read filtering for tumor transcriptome and immune sequencing. The library was built from roughly 400 ng RNA with molecular barcoded adaptors for alpha/delta and beta/gamma chains. From the reads, TCRdb called clonotypes with MiXCR, one entry per CDR3 protein. The profile shows approximately 90,000 distinct CDR3 sequences, 10% to 15% of them singletons. V trimming: 2 bases; J trimming: 9 bases; junction bases outside the gene matches: 16. CDR1 is DFQATT and CDR2 is SNEGSKA in the germline V gene (reference sequence). CDR3 length: 16 amino acids.

This sequence was found in a donor at least 40 years old with multiple myeloma. The chain joins TRBV20-1 to TRBJ2-1; 7 bases line up with TRBD2. The sequenced sample was a population of CD138-negative cells sorted from bone marrow. The CDR3 DNA reads as TGCAGTGCTAGACCTGACGGGGAGGGCCAAGGGGTTGAGCAGTTCTTC. Translated: CSARPDGEGQGVEQFF.